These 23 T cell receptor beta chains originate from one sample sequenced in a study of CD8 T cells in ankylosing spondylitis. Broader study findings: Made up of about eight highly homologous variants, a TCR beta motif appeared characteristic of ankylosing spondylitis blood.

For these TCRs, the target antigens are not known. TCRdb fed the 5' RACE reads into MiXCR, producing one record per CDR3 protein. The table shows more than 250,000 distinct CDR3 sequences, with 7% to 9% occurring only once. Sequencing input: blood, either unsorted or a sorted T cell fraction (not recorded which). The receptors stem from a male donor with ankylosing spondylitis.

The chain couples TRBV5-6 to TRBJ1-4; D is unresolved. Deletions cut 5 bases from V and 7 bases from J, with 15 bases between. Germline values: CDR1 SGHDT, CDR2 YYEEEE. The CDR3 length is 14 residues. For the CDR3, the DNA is TGTGCCAGCAGTTTTGACGGACGTCTTGAAAAACTGTTTTTT. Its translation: CASSFDGRLEKLFF.

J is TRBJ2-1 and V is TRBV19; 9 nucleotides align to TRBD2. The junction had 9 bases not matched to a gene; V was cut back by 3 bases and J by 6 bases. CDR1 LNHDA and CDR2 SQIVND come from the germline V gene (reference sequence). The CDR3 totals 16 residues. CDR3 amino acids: CASSMARAGGGNEQFF. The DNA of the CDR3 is TGTGCCAGTAGTATGGCTCGGGCGGGAGGGGGCAATGAGCAGTTCTTC.

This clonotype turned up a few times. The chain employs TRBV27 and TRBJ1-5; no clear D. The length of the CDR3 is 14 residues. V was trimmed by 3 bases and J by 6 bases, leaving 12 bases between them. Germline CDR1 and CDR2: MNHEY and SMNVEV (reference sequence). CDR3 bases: TGTGCCAGCAGTTTCCGAGGGCATGGTCAGCCCCAGCATTTT. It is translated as CASSFRGHGQPQHF.

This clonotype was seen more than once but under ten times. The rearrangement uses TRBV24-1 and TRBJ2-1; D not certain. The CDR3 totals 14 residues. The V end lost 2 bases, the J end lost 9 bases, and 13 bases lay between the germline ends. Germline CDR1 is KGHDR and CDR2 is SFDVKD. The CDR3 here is CATSDSLVVSEQFF. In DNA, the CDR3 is TGTGCCACCAGTGATTCTCTAGTTGTAAGTGAGCAGTTCTTC.

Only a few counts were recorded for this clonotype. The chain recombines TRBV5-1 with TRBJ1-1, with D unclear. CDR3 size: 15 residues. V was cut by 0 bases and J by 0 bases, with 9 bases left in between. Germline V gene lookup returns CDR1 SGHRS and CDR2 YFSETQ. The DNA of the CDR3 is TGCGCCAGCAGCTTGGATACAGCCTTGAACACTGAAGCTTTCTTT. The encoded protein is CASSLDTALNTEAFF.

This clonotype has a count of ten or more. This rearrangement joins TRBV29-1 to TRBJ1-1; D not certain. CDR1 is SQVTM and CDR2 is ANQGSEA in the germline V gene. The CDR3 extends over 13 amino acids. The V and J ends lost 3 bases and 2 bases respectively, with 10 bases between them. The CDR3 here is CSVDKGLNTEAFF. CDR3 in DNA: TGCAGCGTTGATAAGGGATTAAACACTGAAGCTTTCTTT.

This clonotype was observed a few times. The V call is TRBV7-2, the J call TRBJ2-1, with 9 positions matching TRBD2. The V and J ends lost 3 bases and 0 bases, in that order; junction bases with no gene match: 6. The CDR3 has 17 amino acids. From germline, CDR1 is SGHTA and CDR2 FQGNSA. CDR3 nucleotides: TGTGCCAGCAGCTTCCGACTAGCGGTGAGCTCCTACAATGAGCAGTTCTTC. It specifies CASSFRLAVSSYNEQFF.

The CDR3 DNA sequence: TGTGCCACCAGGGGTGGGGCTAGCGGTTACAATGAGCAGTTCTTC. Residues: CATRGGASGYNEQFF. The rearrangement uses TRBV6-1 and TRBJ2-1; the D gene is possibly TRBD2 (7 bases). Trimming cost V 10 bases and J 4 bases, with 20 bases left between them. The CDR3 is made up of 15 amino acids. CDR1 MNHNS and CDR2 SASEGT come from the germline V gene.

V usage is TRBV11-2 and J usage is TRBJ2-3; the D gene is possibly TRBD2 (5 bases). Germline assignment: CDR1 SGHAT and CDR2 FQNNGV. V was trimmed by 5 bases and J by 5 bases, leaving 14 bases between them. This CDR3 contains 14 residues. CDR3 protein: CASSRTVARDTQYF. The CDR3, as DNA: TGTGCCAGCAGCAGGACTGTAGCTCGAGATACGCAGTATTTT.

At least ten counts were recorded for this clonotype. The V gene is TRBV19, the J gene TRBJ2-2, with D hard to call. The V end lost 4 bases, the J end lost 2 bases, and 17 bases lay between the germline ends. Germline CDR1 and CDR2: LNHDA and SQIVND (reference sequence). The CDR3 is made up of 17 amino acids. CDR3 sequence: CASSSPRIPLNTGELFF. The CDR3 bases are TGTGCCAGTAGTAGCCCCCGGATCCCCCTTAACACCGGGGAGCTGTTTTTT.

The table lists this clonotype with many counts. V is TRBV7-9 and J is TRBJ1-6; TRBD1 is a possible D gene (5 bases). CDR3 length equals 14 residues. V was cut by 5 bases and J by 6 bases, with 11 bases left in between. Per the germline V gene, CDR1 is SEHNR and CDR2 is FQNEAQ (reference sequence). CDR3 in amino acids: CASSRGEGNSPLHF. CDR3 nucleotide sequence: TGTGCCAGCAGCAGAGGGGAAGGTAATTCACCCCTCCACTTT. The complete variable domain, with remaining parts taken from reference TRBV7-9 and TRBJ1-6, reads DTGVSQNPRHKITKRGQNVTFRCDPISEHNRLYWYRQTLGQGPEFLTYFQNEAQLEKSRLLSDRFSAERPKGSFSTLEIQRTEQGDSAMYLCASSRGEGNSPLHFGNGTRLTVT.

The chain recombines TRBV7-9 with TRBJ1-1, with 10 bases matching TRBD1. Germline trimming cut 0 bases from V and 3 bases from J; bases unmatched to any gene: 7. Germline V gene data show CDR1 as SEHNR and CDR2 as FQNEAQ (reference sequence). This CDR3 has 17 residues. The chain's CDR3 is CASSLARDRGTDTEAFF. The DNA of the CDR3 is TGTGCCAGCAGCTTAGCCCGGGACAGGGGAACGGACACTGAAGCTTTCTTT. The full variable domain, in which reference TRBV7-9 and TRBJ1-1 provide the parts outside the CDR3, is DTGVSQNPRHKITKRGQNVTFRCDPISEHNRLYWYRQTLGQGPEFLTYFQNEAQLEKSRLLSDRFSAERPKGSFSTLEIQRTEQGDSAMYLCASSLARDRGTDTEAFFGQGTRLTVV.

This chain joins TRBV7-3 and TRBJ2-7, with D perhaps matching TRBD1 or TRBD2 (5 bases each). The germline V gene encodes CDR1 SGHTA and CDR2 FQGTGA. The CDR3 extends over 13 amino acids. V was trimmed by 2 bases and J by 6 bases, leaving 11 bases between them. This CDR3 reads CASSLAGGGEQYF. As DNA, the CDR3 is TGTGCCAGCAGCTTAGCTGGGGGTGGCGAGCAGTACTTC.

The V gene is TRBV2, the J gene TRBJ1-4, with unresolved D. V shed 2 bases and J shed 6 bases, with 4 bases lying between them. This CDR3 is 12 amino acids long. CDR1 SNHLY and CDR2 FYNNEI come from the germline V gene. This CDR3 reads CASSERDEKLFF. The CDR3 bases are TGTGCCAGCAGTGAAAGGGATGAAAAACTGTTTTTT.

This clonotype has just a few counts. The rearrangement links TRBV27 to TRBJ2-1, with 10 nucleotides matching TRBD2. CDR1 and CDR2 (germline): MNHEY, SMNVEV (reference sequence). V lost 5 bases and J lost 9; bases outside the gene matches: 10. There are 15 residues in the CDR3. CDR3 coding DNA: TGTGCCAGCAGTAAACTAGCGGGAAATCTCGGTGAGCAGTTCTTC. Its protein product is CASSKLAGNLGEQFF.

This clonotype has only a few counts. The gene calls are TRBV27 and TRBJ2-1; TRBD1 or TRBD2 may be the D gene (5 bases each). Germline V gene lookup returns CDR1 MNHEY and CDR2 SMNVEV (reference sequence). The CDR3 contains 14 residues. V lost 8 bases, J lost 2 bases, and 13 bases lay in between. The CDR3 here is CASRLRGPYNEQFF. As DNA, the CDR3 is TGTGCCAGCCGACTTCGGGGACCCTACAATGAGCAGTTCTTC.

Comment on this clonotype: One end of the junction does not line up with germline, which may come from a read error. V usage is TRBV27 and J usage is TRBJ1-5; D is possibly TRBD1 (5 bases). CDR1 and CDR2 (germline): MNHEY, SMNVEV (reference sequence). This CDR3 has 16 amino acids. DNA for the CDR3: TGTGCCACCAGTACGCCCTTAGACAGCGCTGATCAGCCCCAGCATTTT. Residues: CATSTPLDSADQPQHF.

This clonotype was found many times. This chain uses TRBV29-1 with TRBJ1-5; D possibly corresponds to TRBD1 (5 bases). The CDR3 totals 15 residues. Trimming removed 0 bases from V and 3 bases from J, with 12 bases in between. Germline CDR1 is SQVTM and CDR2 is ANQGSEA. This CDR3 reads CSVEDPGNPNQPQHF. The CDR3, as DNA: TGCAGCGTTGAAGATCCAGGGAATCCCAATCAGCCCCAGCATTTT.

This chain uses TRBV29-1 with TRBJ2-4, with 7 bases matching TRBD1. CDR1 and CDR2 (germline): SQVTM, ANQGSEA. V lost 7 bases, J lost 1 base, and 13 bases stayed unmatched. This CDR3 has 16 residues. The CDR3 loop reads CSARRGQGEAKNIQYF. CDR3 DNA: TGCAGCGCGCGAAGGGGGCAGGGGGAGGCCAAAAACATTCAGTACTTC. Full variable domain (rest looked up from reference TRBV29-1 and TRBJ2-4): SAVISQKPSRDICQRGTSLTIQCQVDSQVTMMFWYRQQPGQSLTLIATANQGSEATYESGFVIDKFPISRPNLTFSTLTVSNMSPEDSSIYLCSARRGQGEAKNIQYFGAGTRLSVL.

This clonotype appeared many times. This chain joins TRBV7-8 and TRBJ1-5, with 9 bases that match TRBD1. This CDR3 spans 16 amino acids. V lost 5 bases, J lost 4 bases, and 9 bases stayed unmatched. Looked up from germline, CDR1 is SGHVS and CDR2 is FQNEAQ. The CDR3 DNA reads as TGTGCCAGCAGCCCACGGGACAGGGCTCGGAATCAGCCCCAGCATTTT. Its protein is CASSPRDRARNQPQHF.

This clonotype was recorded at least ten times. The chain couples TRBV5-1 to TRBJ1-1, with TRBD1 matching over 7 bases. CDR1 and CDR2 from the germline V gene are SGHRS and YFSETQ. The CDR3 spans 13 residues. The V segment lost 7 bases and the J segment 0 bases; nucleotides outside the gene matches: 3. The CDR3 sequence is CASGTAMNTEAFF. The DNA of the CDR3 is TGCGCCAGCGGGACAGCCATGAACACTGAAGCTTTCTTT. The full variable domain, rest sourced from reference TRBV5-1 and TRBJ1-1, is KAGVTQTPRYLIKTRGQQVTLSCSPISGHRSVSWYQQTPGQGLQFLFEYFSETQRNKGNFPGRFSGRQFSNSRSEMNVSTLELGDSALYLCASGTAMNTEAFFGQGTRLTVV.

The CDR3 nucleotides read TGTGCCAGCTCCTTCGGGACTAGCGGGCAGCAGTACTTC. Translating gives CASSFGTSGQQYF. The chain recombines TRBV25-1 with TRBJ2-7, with 12 bases that match TRBD2. J was trimmed by 8 bases and V by 8 bases; bases with no gene match: 7. CDR3 size: 13 residues. CDR1 and CDR2 (germline): MGHDK, SYGVNS.

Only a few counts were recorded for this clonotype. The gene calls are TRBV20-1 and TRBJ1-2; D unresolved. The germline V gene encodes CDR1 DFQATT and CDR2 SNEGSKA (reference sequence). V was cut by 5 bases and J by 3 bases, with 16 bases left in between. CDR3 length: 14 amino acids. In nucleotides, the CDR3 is TGCAGTGCTCCCCGCCCGGGGTCCGACTATGGCTACACCTTC. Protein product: CSAPRPGSDYGYTF.